Listed here are 23 T cell receptor beta chains from one sample, sequenced in a study of cytomegalovirus exposure and HLA in healthy donors. 13 Jbeta primers and 60 Vbeta primers were used for the PCR. Data came from immunoSEQ multiplex PCR; TCRdb stores just in-frame clones and leaves some out. The sample has fewer than 200,000 clones; 60% to 80% are singletons. The sequenced sample was PBMCs. The receptors derive from a man aged 60 to 69 in good health and CMV-seronegative.

This chain joins TRBV18 and TRBJ2-5; TRBD2 might be the D (7 bases). V was pared by 1 base and J by 1 base, with 10 bases between. Germline loops: CDR1 KGHSH, CDR2 LQKENI. The CDR3 is 15 amino acids. DNA of the CDR3: TGTGCCAGCTCACCACAGGGGGGGACCCAAGAGACCCAGTACTTC. It encodes CASSPQGGTQETQYF.

The genes are TRBV6-5 and TRBJ1-3; tentative D call: TRBD1 (5 bases). CDR3 length: 16 residues. Per germline, CDR1 MNHEY and CDR2 SVGAGI. Trimming stripped 0 bases from V and 0 bases from J, with 9 bases between. The CDR3 coding sequence is TGTGCCAGCAGTTACTCGGACGGGGGCTCTGGAAACACCATATATTTT. Encoded protein: CASSYSDGGSGNTIYF.

The rearrangement uses TRBV5-6 and TRBJ1-2, with 7 nucleotides matching TRBD1. The CDR3 is made up of 16 amino acids. CDR1 is SGHDT, CDR2 YYEEEE, per germline. V lost 3 bases and J lost 4; bases outside the gene matches: 12. CDR3 protein: CASSYGTRDRVYGYTF. In DNA form, the CDR3 reads TGTGCCAGCAGCTACGGGACACGGGACAGAGTCTATGGCTACACCTTC.

This rearrangement joins TRBV18 to TRBJ2-1; 10 bases align to TRBD2. CDR3 length equals 15 residues. From germline, CDR1 is KGHSH and CDR2 LQKENI. V dropped 0 bases and J dropped 8; count of bases not matched to a gene: 4. The CDR3: CASSPPLAGADEQFF. In nucleotides, the CDR3 is TGTGCCAGCTCACCACCCCTAGCGGGAGCAGATGAGCAGTTCTTC.

The rearrangement uses TRBV4-2 and TRBJ1-4; 8 bases are shared with TRBD1. Germline V gene lookup returns CDR1 LGHNA and CDR2 YNFKEQ. The ends lost 0 bases at V and 6 bases at J; junction bases unmatched: 9. CDR3 length: 17 amino acids. The chain's CDR3 is CASSQEVSGTGHEKLFF. CDR3 DNA sequence: TGTGCCAGCAGCCAAGAGGTGTCCGGGACAGGCCATGAAAAACTGTTTTTT.

V is TRBV7-2 and J is TRBJ2-5; possibly TRBD1 or TRBD2 for D (6 bases each). V was shortened by 5 bases and J by 2 bases, with 12 bases between the two germline ends. The CDR3 contains 14 residues. The V gene's germline CDR1 is SGHTA and CDR2 FQGNSA. The CDR3, as DNA: TGTGCCAGCAGCGTAGGGGGACTTCAAGAGACCCAGTACTTC. Residues: CASSVGGLQETQYF.

This chain links TRBV7-2 with TRBJ2-2; the D is unclear. Germline CDR1 SGHTA, CDR2 FQGNSA. V was shortened by 0 bases and J by 1 base, with 3 bases between the two germline ends. The CDR3 is 14 amino acids. Here the CDR3 reads CASSLAGNTGELFF. The CDR3, as DNA: TGTGCCAGCAGCTTAGCCGGGAACACCGGGGAGCTGTTTTTT.

The V and J genes are TRBV27 and TRBJ2-5; 9 positions agree with TRBD2. Germline V CDR1 and CDR2: MNHEY, SMNVEV (reference sequence). This CDR3 spans 17 amino acids. V gave up 10 bases and J gave up 5 bases; unmatched junction bases: 20. The CDR3 region has the DNA TGTGCCATCCGCGCACTAGCGGGCAAATCTTCGGCGGAGACCCAGTACTTC. This gives the protein CAIRALAGKSSAETQYF.

V usage is TRBV11-2 and J usage is TRBJ2-6; 7 nucleotides align to TRBD1. This CDR3 spans 19 amino acids. In germline, CDR1 is SGHAT, CDR2 FQNNGV. V lost 5 bases, J lost 0 bases, and 13 bases stayed unmatched. CDR3 bases: TGTGCCAGCAGCCGCGGGTGGAGAGGGGGCCCCTCTGGGGCCAACGTCCTGACTTTC. It specifies CASSRGWRGGPSGANVLTF.

The CDR3 region is CASSPQGGGSGNTIYF. DNA for the CDR3: TGTGCCAGCTCACCGCAAGGGGGGGGCTCTGGAAACACCATATATTTT. The rearrangement uses TRBV18 and TRBJ1-3; D is perhaps TRBD1 (6 bases). The CDR3 has 16 amino acids. V lost 3 bases, J lost 0 bases, and 12 bases lay in between. The germline V gene encodes CDR1 KGHSH and CDR2 LQKENI.

This clone occurred once. The chain links TRBV27 to TRBJ1-5; maybe TRBD1 (6 bases). Germline V CDR1 and CDR2: MNHEY, SMNVEV (reference sequence). V gave up 5 bases and J gave up 3 bases, with 14 bases separating them. This CDR3 is 15 amino acids long. The CDR3 sequence: CASSPQQGPNQPQHF. CDR3 in DNA: TGTGCCAGCAGTCCGCAACAGGGTCCCAATCAGCCCCAGCATTTT.

The CDR3 loop reads CASSAGTAKDTQYF. The DNA for the CDR3 is TGCGCCAGCAGCGCCGGGACAGCCAAGGATACGCAGTATTTT. This sequence joins TRBV5-1 and TRBJ2-3, with 7 bases fitting TRBD1. Trimming took 4 bases from V and 6 from J; bases not matched to a gene: 8. The germline V gene encodes CDR1 SGHRS and CDR2 YFSETQ. This CDR3 has 14 amino acids.

The chain is built from TRBV29-1 and TRBJ2-2; TRBD2 might be the D (5 bases). This CDR3 is built from 13 residues. CDR1 is SQVTM and CDR2 is ANQGSEA in the germline V gene. V shed 3 bases and J shed 7 bases, with 12 bases lying between them. CDR3 DNA sequence: TGCAGCGTTGAGTGGGTACGGGGCGGGGAGCTGTTTTTT. This sequence encodes CSVEWVRGGELFF.

This rearrangement joins TRBV5-1 to TRBJ1-1; TRBD1 is a possible D gene (5 bases). In germline, CDR1 is SGHRS, CDR2 YFSETQ. The CDR3 totals 12 residues. V lost 4 bases and J 3 bases, leaving 7 bases between the germline ends. For the CDR3, the DNA is TGCGCCAGCAGCACGGGGGACACTGAAGCTTTCTTT. It encodes CASSTGDTEAFF.

The V call is TRBV10-3, the J call TRBJ2-3; D is unresolved. Germline V lookup: CDR1 ENHRY, CDR2 SYGVKD. With 0 bases removed from V and 8 bases from J, the gap between germline ends came to 18 bases. The CDR3 has 16 amino acids. As DNA, the CDR3 is TGTGCCATCAGTGAGTCGTCCACCTTGCGCTCTGCTACGCAGTATTTT. Protein product: CAISESSTLRSATQYF.

The chain combines TRBV5-1 with TRBJ2-2; 10 nucleotides agree with TRBD2. CDR1 and CDR2 from the germline V gene are SGHRS and YFSETQ. The CDR3 totals 15 residues. J lost 9 bases, V lost 0 bases, and 5 bases had no gene match. This CDR3 reads CASSLASGGRRELFF. The CDR3, as DNA: TGCGCCAGCAGCTTGGCTAGCGGGGGACGCAGGGAGCTGTTTTTT.

V is TRBV6-5 and J is TRBJ2-3, with TRBD1 identical over 9 bases. Germline loops: CDR1 MNHEY, CDR2 SVGAGI. With 6 bases clipped from V and 4 bases from J, the junction kept 5 bases outside the gene matches. This CDR3 spans 14 amino acids. The CDR3 DNA follows: TGTGCCAGCAGCAAGGGACAGGGCTCAGATACGCAGTATTTT. Residues: CASSKGQGSDTQYF.

The chain is built from TRBV9 and TRBJ2-3; 7 bases agree with TRBD2. Per germline, CDR1 SGDLS and CDR2 YYNGEE. J lost 5 bases, V lost 3 bases, and 12 bases had no gene match. The CDR3 runs to 16 residues. The CDR3 DNA reads TGTGCCAGCAGCGGAACTAGCGCGGCACTGAAAGATACGCAGTATTTT. As protein: CASSGTSAALKDTQYF.

The table lists this clone with a few counts. The CDR3 loop reads CAIRDRGLNTEAFF. The CDR3 DNA sequence: TGTGCCATAAGGGACAGGGGGCTTAACACTGAAGCTTTCTTT. The gene calls are TRBV10-3 and TRBJ1-1; 12 bases match TRBD1. The CDR3 is 14 amino acids. Germline loops: CDR1 ENHRY, CDR2 SYGVKD. V shed 9 bases, J shed 2 bases, and the junction held 4 bases outside the gene matches.

The chain couples TRBV7-9 to TRBJ2-3; possibly TRBD1 for D (5 bases). Trimming cost V 1 base and J 1 base, with 9 bases left between them. The CDR3 extends over 15 amino acids. CDR1 SEHNR and CDR2 FQNEAQ come from the germline V gene (reference sequence). CDR3 bases: TGTGCCAGCAGCTTAGGGTCAGGGCGCACAGATACGCAGTATTTT. This sequence encodes CASSLGSGRTDTQYF. Complete variable domain (other parts from reference TRBV7-9 and TRBJ2-3): DTGVSQNPRHKITKRGQNVTFRCDPISEHNRLYWYRQTLGQGPEFLTYFQNEAQLEKSRLLSDRFSAERPKGSFSTLEIQRTEQGDSAMYLCASSLGSGRTDTQYFGPGTRLTVL.

The V and J genes are TRBV4-3 and TRBJ2-1, with D possibly being TRBD2 (5 bases). Germline CDR1 reads LGHNA; CDR2 reads YSLEER. This CDR3 comprises 18 residues. V shed 0 bases and J shed 0 bases, with 15 bases lying between them. CDR3 in DNA: TGCGCCAGCAGCCAAGATAAGAGGATAGGGAGCTCCTACAATGAGCAGTTCTTC. Protein sequence: CASSQDKRIGSSYNEQFF.

This chain connects TRBV29-1 to TRBJ2-3; 8 positions match TRBD2. Germline values: CDR1 SQVTM, CDR2 ANQGSEA. V shed 3 bases and J 11 bases; nucleotides not matched to a gene: 13. This CDR3 has 14 amino acids. The CDR3 spells CSVDRAGDTKRQYF. The CDR3 nucleotides are TGCAGCGTTGATCGAGCGGGAGACACCAAGAGGCAGTATTTT.

The rearrangement uses TRBV7-2 and TRBJ1-2, with 11 bases aligning to TRBD1. This CDR3 contains 16 residues. Per the germline V gene, CDR1 is SGHTA and CDR2 is FQGNSA. The J segment lost 7 bases and the V segment lost 3 bases, leaving 10 bases of the junction unmatched. In DNA form, the CDR3 reads TGTGCCAGCAGCTTCGAGAGGACAGGGGGCTTGGGTGGCTACACCTTC. Translated, it gives CASSFERTGGLGGYTF.